The rows below give T cell receptor beta chains drawn from one sample of a study of blood T cell repertoires in COVID-19. Profiling relied on immunoSEQ multiplex PCR, and the TCRdb table lists in-frame clones only, not all of them. Of roughly 30,000 clones detected, approximately 85% appear once; the ten largest clones hold under 8%. Input material: peripheral blood. The receptors originated from a man between 60 and 70 years old with active COVID-19. Both conserved end residues are part of each CDR3. A D gene is named only where the DNA matches it firmly. Rows may omit the clone size; those that give it use once, few, many or a size class.

v_call,clone_size,d_call,j_call,cdr3_aa,cdr3_nt
TRBV5-1,.,.,TRBJ1-2,CASSPDGSIYGYTF,TGCGCCAGCAGCCCCGACGGTAGCATCTATGGCTACACCTTC
TRBV7-6,.,TRBD1,TRBJ2-6,CASSRQGLRSGANVLTF,TGTGCCAGCAGCCGACAGGGGTTACGCTCTGGGGCCAACGTCCTGACTTTC
TRBV11-2,.,TRBD2,TRBJ2-3,CASSSTSGALTDTQYF,TGTGCCAGCAGCTCGACTAGCGGCGCGCTAACAGATACGCAGTATTTT
TRBV5-1,.,TRBD1,TRBJ2-5,CASSPTGQGTETQYF,TGCGCCAGCAGCCCCACGGGACAGGGGACGGAGACCCAGTACTTC
TRBV3-1/TRBV3-2,.,TRBD1,TRBJ2-7,CASSLMDRKPYEQYF,TGTGCCAGCAGCCTCATGGACAGGAAGCCCTACGAGCAGTACTTC
TRBV7-9,few,.,TRBJ2-1,CASSLVGGEQFF,TGTGCCAGCAGCTTAGTAGGGGGTGAGCAGTTCTTC
TRBV6-2/TRBV6-3,.,TRBD1,TRBJ2-7,CASSYRDRYEQYF,TGTGCCAGCAGTTACCGGGACAGATACGAGCAGTACTTC
TRBV6-5,.,TRBD1,TRBJ1-1,CASSYSRQGDTEAFF,TGTGCCAGCAGTTACTCCAGACAGGGGGACACTGAAGCTTTCTTT
TRBV24-1,.,.,TRBJ2-5,CATSDPRVPRETQYF,TGTGCCACCAGTGACCCCAGGGTACCAAGAGAGACCCAGTACTTC
TRBV5-1,.,.,TRBJ2-7,CASSSGLGQYF,TGCGCCAGCAGCTCTGGACTGGGGCAGTACTTC
TRBV6-5,.,.,TRBJ2-7,CASSSRQSYEQYF,TGTGCCAGCAGTTCTCGACAGAGCTACGAGCAGTACTTC
TRBV7-2,.,TRBD2,TRBJ2-1,CASSLLSGRENEQFF,TGTGCCAGCAGCTTACTTAGCGGGAGGGAGAATGAGCAGTTCTTC
TRBV11-2,.,.,TRBJ1-1,CASSLRSSPSNTEAFF,TGTGCCAGCAGCTTGAGGTCCAGCCCGTCGAACACTGAAGCTTTCTTT
TRBV3-1/TRBV3-2,.,TRBD2,TRBJ2-3,CASSQTSGSTDTQYF,TGTGCCAGCAGCCAGACTAGCGGGAGCACAGATACGCAGTATTTT
TRBV27,.,.,TRBJ2-7,CASSLGPHYEQYF,TGTGCCAGCAGTTTAGGGCCACACTACGAGCAGTACTTC
TRBV28,once,.,TRBJ2-3,CASSFLEGDTQYF,TGTGCCAGCAGTTTTCTGGAGGGAGATACGCAGTATTTT
TRBV9,.,.,TRBJ2-1,CASTGSPYGYNEQFF,TGTGCCAGCACCGGGTCTCCCTATGGCTACAATGAGCAGTTCTTC
TRBV6-5,.,.,TRBJ1-5,CASGFGTSDQPQHF,TGTGCCAGCGGATTCGGGACTTCCGATCAGCCCCAGCATTTT
TRBV19,.,TRBD2,TRBJ2-4,CASSIPGRAGKNIQYF,TGTGCCAGTAGTATACCCGGGAGGGCGGGCAAAAACATTCAGTACTTC
TRBV11-2,.,.,TRBJ1-1,CASSLLWGHKNTEAFF,TGTGCCAGCAGCTTATTATGGGGACACAAGAACACTGAAGCTTTCTTT
TRBV12-5,.,.,TRBJ2-3,CASWRGLGDTQYF,TGTGCTAGTTGGAGGGGATTGGGAGATACGCAGTATTTT
TRBV5-8,.,TRBD2,TRBJ2-3,CASSFGTSGRANTDTQYF,TGTGCCAGCAGCTTCGGGACTAGCGGGAGGGCCAACACAGATACGCAGTATTTT
TRBV10-2,.,TRBD2,TRBJ2-7,CASSKQTSKTYEQYF,TGCGCCAGCAGTAAGCAGACTAGCAAAACCTACGAGCAGTACTTC
TRBV9,.,TRBD2,TRBJ2-3,CASSVETSGLTDTQYF,TGTGCCAGCAGCGTAGAGACTAGCGGGCTCACAGATACGCAGTATTTT
TRBV19,.,TRBD1,TRBJ1-2,CASADRADYGYTF,TGTGCCAGTGCGGACAGGGCTGACTATGGCTACACCTTC
TRBV20-1,.,.,TRBJ2-1,CSATSNEQFF,TGCAGTGCTACGAGCAATGAGCAGTTCTTC
TRBV28,.,.,TRBJ1-1,CASSYREGTEAFF,TGTGCCAGCAGCTACAGGGAGGGGACTGAAGCTTTCTTT
TRBV9,.,TRBD2,TRBJ2-3,CASSVGRGGTDTQYF,TGTGCCAGCAGCGTAGGGCGGGGGGGCACAGATACGCAGTATTTT
TRBV27,.,.,TRBJ2-3,CATAGLDERNTQYF,TGTGCCACCGCCGGACTCGACGAACGCAATACGCAGTATTTT
TRBV5-1,few,TRBD2,TRBJ2-1,CASSASGNSYNEQFF,TGCGCCAGCAGCGCTAGCGGGAACTCCTACAATGAGCAGTTCTTC
TRBV10-3,.,TRBD2,TRBJ2-3,CAIRGLADTQYF,TGTGCCATCAGAGGACTAGCAGATACGCAGTATTTT
TRBV28,few,TRBD2,TRBJ2-1,CASRPGLASAENEQFF,TGTGCCAGCAGGCCGGGACTAGCGTCAGCGGAGAATGAGCAGTTCTTC
TRBV19,.,TRBD2,TRBJ2-7,CASSTGTSEQYF,TGTGCCAGTAGTACCGGGACTAGCGAGCAGTACTTC
TRBV19,.,TRBD2,TRBJ2-6,CASSPIGSGLAGGPSSGANVLTF,TGTGCCAGTAGTCCTATTGGAAGCGGACTAGCGGGAGGGCCTAGCTCTGGGGCCAACGTCCTGACTTTC
TRBV5-4,.,TRBD1,TRBJ1-2,CASSSTTGGLPWGYTF,TGTGCCAGCAGCTCGACGACAGGGGGCCTCCCTTGGGGCTACACCTTC
TRBV5-1,.,TRBD2,TRBJ2-5,CASSALAGETQYF,TGCGCCAGCAGCGCCCTAGCGGGAGAGACCCAGTACTTC
TRBV6-6,.,TRBD1,TRBJ2-7,CASSGRRQGLEEQYF,TGTGCCAGCAGTGGGCGACGACAGGGTCTCGAAGAGCAGTACTTC
TRBV2,few,TRBD2,TRBJ2-5,CASSEATSPRETQYF,TGTGCCAGCAGTGAAGCGACTAGCCCGAGGGAGACCCAGTACTTC
TRBV2,.,TRBD2,TRBJ2-1,CASSKSGSGYNEQFF,TGTGCCAGCAGTAAAAGCGGGAGTGGGTACAATGAGCAGTTCTTC
TRBV6-5,.,TRBD1,TRBJ1-3,CASGRDRVSGNTIYF,TGTGCCAGCGGCCGGGACAGGGTTTCTGGAAACACCATATATTTT
TRBV7-3,.,.,TRBJ1-1,CASSFHGQTEAFF,TGTGCCAGCAGCTTCCACGGTCAAACTGAAGCTTTCTTT
TRBV7-9,.,.,TRBJ2-7,CASSPGFLGSYEQYF,TGTGCCAGCAGCCCAGGGTTTCTGGGCTCCTACGAGCAGTACTTC